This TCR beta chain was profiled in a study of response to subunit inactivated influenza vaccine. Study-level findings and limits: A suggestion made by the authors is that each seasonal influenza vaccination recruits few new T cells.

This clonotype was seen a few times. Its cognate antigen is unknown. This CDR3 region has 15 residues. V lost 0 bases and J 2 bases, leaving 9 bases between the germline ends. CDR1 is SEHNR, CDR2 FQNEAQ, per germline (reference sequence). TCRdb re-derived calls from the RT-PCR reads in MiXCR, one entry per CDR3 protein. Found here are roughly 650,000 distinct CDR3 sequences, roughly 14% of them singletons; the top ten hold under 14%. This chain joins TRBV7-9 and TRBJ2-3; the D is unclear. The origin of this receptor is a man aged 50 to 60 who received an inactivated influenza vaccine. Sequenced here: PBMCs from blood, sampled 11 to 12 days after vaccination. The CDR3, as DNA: TGTGCCAGCAGCTTAGCGATCGCGGACACAGATACGCAGTATTTT. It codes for CASSLAIADTDTQYF.